A selection of T cell receptor beta chains follows, all from one sample in a study of blood T cell repertoires in COVID-19. Using immunoSEQ multiplex PCR, the repertoire was profiled, and TCRdb retains in-frame clones only, with some absent. The table has fewer than 250,000 clones, around 83% seen once; the top ten hold less than 3.5%. The sample taken for sequencing was peripheral blood. The receptors were sampled from a man between 50 and 59 years old with active or convalescent COVID-19. The conserved cysteine and the conserved F or W are not part of the CDR3 here.

V gene: TRBV4-1; CDR3 protein: ASSHAGIGNTIY
V gene: TRBV27; CDR3 protein: ASSPGLTDTQY
V gene: TRBV5-1; CDR3 protein: ASRRTSGGPTDTQY
V gene: TRBV2; CDR3 protein: ASRRGGSTDTQY
V gene: TRBV18; CDR3 protein: ASSPGDRVTYEQY
V gene: TRBV9; CDR3 protein: ASSASGQGSNIQY
V gene: TRBV18; CDR3 protein: ASSPQVNTEAF
V gene: TRBV28; CDR3 protein: ASRSGTGGGVGKLF
V gene: TRBV5-4; CDR3 protein: ASSLGTSVSYEQY
V gene: TRBV19; CDR3 protein: ASSFHNGQNEAF
V gene: TRBV5-1; CDR3 protein: ASSSTGGSAETQY
V gene: TRBV2; CDR3 protein: ASSEERRSDEQF
V gene: TRBV5-1; CDR3 protein: ASRSGGTYEQY
V gene: TRBV2; CDR3 protein: ASSDPAGANVLT
V gene: TRBV19; CDR3 protein: ASTQRGGNVRRNTEAF
V gene: TRBV19; CDR3 protein: ASSRGLAGLYEQY
V gene: TRBV5-1; CDR3 protein: ASSLGQVNSPLH
V gene: TRBV18; CDR3 protein: ASSPRDRVHETQY
V gene: TRBV28; CDR3 protein: ASSLLGGNQPQH
V gene: TRBV10-3; CDR3 protein: AISVPTSESYEQY
V gene: TRBV3-1/TRBV3-2; CDR3 protein: ASREGTGTRYSDTEAF
V gene: TRBV6-2/TRBV6-3; CDR3 protein: ASSLGQVGPNYGYT